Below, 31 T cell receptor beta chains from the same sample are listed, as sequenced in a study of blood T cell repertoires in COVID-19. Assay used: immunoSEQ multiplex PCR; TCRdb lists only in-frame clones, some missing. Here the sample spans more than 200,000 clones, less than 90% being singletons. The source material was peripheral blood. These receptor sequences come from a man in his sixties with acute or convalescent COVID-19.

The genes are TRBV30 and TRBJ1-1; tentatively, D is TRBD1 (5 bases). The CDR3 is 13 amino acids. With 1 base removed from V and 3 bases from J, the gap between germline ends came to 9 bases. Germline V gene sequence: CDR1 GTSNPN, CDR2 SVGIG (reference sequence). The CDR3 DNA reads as TGTGCCTGGAGTGGGGGGGATTACACTGAAGCTTTCTTT. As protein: CAWSGGDYTEAFF.

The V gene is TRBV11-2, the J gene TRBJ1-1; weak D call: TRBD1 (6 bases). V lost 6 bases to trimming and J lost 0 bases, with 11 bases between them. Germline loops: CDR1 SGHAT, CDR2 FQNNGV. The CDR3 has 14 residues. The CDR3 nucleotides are TGTGCCAGCAGGACCAGGGGCATGAACACTGAAGCTTTCTTT. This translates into CASRTRGMNTEAFF.

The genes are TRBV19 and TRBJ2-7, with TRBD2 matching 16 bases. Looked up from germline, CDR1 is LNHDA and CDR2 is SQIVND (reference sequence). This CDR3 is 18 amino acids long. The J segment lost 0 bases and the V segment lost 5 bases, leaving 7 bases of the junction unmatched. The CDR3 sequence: CASSSGLAGGASSYEQYF. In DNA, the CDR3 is TGTGCCAGTAGTTCGGGACTAGCGGGAGGGGCGAGCTCCTACGAGCAGTACTTC. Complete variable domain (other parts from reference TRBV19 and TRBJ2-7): DGGITQSPKYLFRKEGQNVTLSCEQNLNHDAMYWYRQDPGQGLRLIYYSQIVNDFQKGDIAEGYSVSREKKESFPLTVTSAQKNPTAFYLCASSSGLAGGASSYEQYFGPGTRLTVT.

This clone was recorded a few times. In nucleotides, the CDR3 is TGTGCCAGCAGCGCCCAACAGGGAAACACCATATATTTT. It encodes CASSAQQGNTIYF. V and J are TRBV3-1 (or the pseudogene TRBV3-2) and TRBJ1-3; D not certain. Trimming left V 5 bases short and J 4 bases short, with 9 bases between. CDR3 length: 13 amino acids. The germline V gene encodes CDR1 LGHDT and CDR2 YNNKEL (reference sequence).

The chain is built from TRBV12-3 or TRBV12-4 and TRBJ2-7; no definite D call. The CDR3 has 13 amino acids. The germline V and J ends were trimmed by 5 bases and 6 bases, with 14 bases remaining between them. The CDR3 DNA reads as TGTGCCAGCAGTCCCCGGGTCTTGGGCGAGCAGTACTTC. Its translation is CASSPRVLGEQYF.

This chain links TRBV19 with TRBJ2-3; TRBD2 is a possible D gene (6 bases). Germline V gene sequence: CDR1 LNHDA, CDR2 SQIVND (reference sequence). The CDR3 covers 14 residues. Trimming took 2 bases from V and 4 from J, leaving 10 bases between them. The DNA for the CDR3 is TGTGCCAGTAGTATAACCGGGACTGCAGATACGCAGTATTTT. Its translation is CASSITGTADTQYF.

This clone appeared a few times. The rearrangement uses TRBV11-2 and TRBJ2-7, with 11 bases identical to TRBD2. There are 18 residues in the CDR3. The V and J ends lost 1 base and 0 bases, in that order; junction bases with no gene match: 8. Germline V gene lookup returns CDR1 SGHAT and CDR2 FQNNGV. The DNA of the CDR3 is TGTGCCAGCAGCTTAGTCCGGGGACTAGCGGTAAACTCCTACGAGCAGTACTTC. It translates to CASSLVRGLAVNSYEQYF.

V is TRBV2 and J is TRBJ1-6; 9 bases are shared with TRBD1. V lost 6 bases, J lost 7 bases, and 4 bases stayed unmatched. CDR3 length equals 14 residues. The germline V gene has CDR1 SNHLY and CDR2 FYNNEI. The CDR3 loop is CASSWTGENSPLHF. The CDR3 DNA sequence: TGTGCCAGCAGCTGGACAGGGGAGAATTCACCCCTCCACTTT.

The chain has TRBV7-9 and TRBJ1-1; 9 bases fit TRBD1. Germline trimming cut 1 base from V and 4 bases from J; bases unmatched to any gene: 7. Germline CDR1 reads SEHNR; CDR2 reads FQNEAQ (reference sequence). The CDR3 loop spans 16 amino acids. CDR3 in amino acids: CASSLGSRQGGTEAFF. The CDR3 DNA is TGTGCCAGCAGCTTAGGGTCCAGACAGGGGGGCACTGAAGCTTTCTTT.

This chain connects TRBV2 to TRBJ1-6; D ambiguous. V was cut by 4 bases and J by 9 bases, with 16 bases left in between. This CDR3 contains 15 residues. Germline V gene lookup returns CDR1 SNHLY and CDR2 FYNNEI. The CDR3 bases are TGTGCCAGCAGTGGATCGGAGGTGGGAATTTCACCCCTCCACTTT. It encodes CASSGSEVGISPLHF.

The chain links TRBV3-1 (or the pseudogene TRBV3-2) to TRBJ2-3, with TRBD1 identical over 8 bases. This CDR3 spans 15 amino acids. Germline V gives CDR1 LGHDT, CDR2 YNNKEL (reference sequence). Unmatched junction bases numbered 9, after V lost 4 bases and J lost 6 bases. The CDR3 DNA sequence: TGTGCCAGCAGCCTCGGGACAGGACCCGCCGATACGCAGTATTTT. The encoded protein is CASSLGTGPADTQYF.

This CDR3 reads CASSEAAGAGTDTQYF. CDR3 DNA sequence: TGTGCCAGCAGTGAAGCAGCGGGGGCTGGCACAGATACGCAGTATTTT. The chain links TRBV25-1 to TRBJ2-3, with 8 bases lining up with TRBD2. Per the germline V gene, CDR1 is MGHDK and CDR2 is SYGVNS. The CDR3 consists of 16 residues. V shed 2 bases, J shed 1 base, and the junction held 5 bases outside the gene matches.

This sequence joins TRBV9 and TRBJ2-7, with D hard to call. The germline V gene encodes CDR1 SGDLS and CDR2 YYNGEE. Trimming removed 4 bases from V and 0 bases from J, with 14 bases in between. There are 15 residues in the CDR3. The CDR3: CASSLLPVNSYEQYF. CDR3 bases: TGTGCCAGCAGCCTCCTTCCCGTAAACTCCTACGAGCAGTACTTC.

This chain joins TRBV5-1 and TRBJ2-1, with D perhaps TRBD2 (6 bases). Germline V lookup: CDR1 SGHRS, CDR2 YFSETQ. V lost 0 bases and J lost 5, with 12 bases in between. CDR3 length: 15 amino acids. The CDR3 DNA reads TGCGCCAGCAGCTTGGAGGGACTCTCGAACAATGAGCAGTTCTTC. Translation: CASSLEGLSNNEQFF.

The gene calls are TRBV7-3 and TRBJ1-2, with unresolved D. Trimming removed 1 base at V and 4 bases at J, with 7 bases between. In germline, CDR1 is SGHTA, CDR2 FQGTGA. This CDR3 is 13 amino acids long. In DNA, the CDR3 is TGTGCCAGCAGCTTAAATACAGCCTATGGCTACACCTTC. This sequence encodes CASSLNTAYGYTF.

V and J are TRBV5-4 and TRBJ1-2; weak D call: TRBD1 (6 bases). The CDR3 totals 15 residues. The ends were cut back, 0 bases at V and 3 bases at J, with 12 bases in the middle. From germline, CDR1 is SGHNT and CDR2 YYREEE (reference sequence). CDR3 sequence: CASSLGTGNYYGYTF. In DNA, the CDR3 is TGTGCCAGCAGCTTGGGAACAGGGAACTACTATGGCTACACCTTC.

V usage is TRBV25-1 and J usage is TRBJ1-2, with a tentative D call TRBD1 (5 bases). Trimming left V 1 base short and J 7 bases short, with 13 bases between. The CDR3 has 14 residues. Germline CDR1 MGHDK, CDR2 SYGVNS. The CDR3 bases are TGTGCCAGCAGTGAATGGGGCCAGGGCTCTGGCTACACCTTC. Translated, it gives CASSEWGQGSGYTF.

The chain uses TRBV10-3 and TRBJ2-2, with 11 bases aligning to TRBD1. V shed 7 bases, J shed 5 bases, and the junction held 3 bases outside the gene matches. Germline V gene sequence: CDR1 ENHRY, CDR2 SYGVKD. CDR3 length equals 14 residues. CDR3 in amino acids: CAITGTGGTGELFF. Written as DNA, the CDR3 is TGTGCCATCACCGGGACAGGGGGAACCGGGGAGCTGTTTTTT.

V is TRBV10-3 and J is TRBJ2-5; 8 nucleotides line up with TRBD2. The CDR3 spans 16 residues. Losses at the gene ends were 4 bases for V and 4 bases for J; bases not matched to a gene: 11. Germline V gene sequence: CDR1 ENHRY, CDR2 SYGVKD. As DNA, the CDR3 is TGTGCCATCAGTGCCCATAGCGGGGCGGTAGGAGAGACCCAGTACTTC. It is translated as CAISAHSGAVGETQYF.

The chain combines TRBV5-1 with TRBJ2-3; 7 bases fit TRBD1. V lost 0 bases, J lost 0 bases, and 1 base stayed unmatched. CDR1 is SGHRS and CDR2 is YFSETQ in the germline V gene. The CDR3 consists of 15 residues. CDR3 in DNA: TGCGCCAGCAGCTTGGCGGGACAGAGCACAGATACGCAGTATTTT. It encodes CASSLAGQSTDTQYF.

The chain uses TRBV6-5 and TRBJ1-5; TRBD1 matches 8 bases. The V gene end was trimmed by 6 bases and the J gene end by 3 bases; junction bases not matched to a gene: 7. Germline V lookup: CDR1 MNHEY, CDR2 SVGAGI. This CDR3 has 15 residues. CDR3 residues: CASSPRQGYNQPQHF. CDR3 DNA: TGTGCCAGCAGCCCCCGACAGGGGTACAATCAGCCCCAGCATTTT.

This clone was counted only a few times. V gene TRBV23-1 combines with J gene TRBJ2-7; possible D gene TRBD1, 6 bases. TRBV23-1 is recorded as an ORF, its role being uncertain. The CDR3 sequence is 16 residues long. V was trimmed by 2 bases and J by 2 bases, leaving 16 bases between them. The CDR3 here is CASSQKGQFRTYEQYF. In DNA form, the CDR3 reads TGCGCCAGCAGTCAAAAAGGACAGTTTCGCACCTACGAGCAGTACTTC.

The CDR3 protein is CASSPEIVGGYTF. Here the CDR3 DNA reads TGTGCCAGCAGCCCGGAGATTGTTGGGGGCTACACCTTC. This chain connects TRBV11-1 to TRBJ1-2; the D is unclear. Trimming took off 5 bases at V and 8 bases at J, with 15 bases between the two ends. The CDR3 loop spans 13 amino acids. Germline CDR1 reads SGHAT; CDR2 reads FQDESV (reference sequence).

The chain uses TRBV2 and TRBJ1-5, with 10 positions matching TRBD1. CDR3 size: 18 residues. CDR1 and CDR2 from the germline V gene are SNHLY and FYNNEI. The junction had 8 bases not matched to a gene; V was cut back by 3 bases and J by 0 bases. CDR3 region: CASSDEDRGYYSNQPQHF. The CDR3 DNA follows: TGTGCCAGCAGTGATGAGGACAGGGGGTACTATAGCAATCAGCCCCAGCATTTT.

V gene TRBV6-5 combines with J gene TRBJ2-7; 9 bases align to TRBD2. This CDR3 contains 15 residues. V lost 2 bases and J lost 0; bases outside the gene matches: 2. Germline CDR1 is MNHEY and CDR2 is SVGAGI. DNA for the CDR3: TGTGCCAGCAGTTACCTTAGCGGGAGCTCCTACGAGCAGTACTTC. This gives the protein CASSYLSGSSYEQYF.

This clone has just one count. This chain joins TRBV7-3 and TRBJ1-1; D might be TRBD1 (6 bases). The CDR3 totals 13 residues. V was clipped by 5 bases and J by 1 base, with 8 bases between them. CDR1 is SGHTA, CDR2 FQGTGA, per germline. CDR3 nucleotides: TGTGCCAGCAGCGGACAGTGGAACACTGAAGCTTTCTTT. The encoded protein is CASSGQWNTEAFF.

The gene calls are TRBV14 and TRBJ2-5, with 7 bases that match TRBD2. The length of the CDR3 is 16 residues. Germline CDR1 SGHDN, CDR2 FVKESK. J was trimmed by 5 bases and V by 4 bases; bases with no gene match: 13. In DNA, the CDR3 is TGTGCCAGCAGCCGCCATAAGGGGCGGGAGTCGGAGACCCAGTACTTC. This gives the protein CASSRHKGRESETQYF. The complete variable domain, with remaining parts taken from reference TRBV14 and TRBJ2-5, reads EAGVTQFPSHSVIEKGQTVTLRCDPISGHDNLYWYRRVMGKEIKFLLHFVKESKQDESGMPNNRFLAERTGGTYSTLKVQPAELEDSGVYFCASSRHKGRESETQYFGPGTRLLVL.

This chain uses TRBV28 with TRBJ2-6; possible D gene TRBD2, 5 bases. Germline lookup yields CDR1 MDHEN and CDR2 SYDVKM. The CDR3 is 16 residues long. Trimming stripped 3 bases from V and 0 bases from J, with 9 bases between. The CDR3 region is CASSFGLRSGANVLTF. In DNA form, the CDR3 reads TGTGCCAGCAGTTTCGGACTCCGCTCTGGGGCCAACGTCCTGACTTTC. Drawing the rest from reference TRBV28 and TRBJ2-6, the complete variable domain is DVKVTQSSRYLVKRTGEKVFLECVQDMDHENMFWYRQDPGLGLRLIYFSYDVKMKEKGDIPEGYSVSREKKERFSLILESASTNQTSMYLCASSFGLRSGANVLTFGAGSRLTVL.

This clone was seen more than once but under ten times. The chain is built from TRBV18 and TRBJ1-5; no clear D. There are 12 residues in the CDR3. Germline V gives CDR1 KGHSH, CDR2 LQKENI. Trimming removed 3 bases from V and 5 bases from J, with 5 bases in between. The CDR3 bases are TGTGCCAGCTCACCTATTGATCAGCCCCAGCATTTT. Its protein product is CASSPIDQPQHF.

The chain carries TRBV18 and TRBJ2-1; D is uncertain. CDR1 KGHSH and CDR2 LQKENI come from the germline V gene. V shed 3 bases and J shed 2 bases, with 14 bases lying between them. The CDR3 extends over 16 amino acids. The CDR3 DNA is TGTGCCAGCTCACCCCGTGTACTCCTTACCTACAATGAGCAGTTCTTC. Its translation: CASSPRVLLTYNEQFF.

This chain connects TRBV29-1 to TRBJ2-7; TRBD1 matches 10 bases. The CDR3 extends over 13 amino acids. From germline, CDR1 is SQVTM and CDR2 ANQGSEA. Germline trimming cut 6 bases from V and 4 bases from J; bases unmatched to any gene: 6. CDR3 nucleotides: TGCAGCGTCGCTAGGACAGGGGGTTACGAGCAGTACTTC. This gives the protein CSVARTGGYEQYF.